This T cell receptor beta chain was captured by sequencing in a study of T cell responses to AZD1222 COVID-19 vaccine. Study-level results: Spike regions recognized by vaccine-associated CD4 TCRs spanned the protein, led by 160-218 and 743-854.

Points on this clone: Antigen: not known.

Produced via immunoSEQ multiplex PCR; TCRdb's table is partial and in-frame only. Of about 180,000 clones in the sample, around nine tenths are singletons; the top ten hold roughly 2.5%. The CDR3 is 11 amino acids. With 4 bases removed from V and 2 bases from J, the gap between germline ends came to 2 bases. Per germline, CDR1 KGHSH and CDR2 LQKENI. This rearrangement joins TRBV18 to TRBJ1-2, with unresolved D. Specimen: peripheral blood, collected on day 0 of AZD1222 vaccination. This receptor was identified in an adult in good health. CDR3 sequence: CASSLNYGYTF. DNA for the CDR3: TGTGCCAGCTCACTAAACTATGGCTACACCTTC.